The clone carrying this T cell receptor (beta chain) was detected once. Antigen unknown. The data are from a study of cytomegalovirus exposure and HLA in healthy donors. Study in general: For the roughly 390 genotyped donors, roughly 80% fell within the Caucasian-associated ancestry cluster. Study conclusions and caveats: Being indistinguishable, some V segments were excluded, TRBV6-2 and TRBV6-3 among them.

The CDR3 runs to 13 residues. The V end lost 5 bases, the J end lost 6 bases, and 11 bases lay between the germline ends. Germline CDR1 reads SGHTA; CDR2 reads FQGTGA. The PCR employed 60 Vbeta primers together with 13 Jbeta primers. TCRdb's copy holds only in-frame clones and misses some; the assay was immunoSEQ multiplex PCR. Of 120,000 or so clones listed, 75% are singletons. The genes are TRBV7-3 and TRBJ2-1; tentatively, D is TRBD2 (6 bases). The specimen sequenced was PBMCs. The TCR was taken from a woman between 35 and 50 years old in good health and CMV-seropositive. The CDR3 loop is CASSRLVPNEQFF. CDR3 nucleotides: TGTGCCAGCAGCCGACTAGTTCCCAATGAGCAGTTCTTC. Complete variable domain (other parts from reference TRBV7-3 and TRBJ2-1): GAGVSQTPSNKVTEKGKYVELRCDPISGHTALYWYRQSLGQGPEFLIYFQGTGAADDSGLPNDRFFAVRPEGSVSTLKIQRTERGDSAVYLCASSRLVPNEQFFGPGTRLTVL.